The 27 T cell receptor beta chains below come from one sample, sequenced in a study of cytotoxic CD8 clonotypes in ibrutinib-treated CLL. Sequencing used immunoSEQ multiplex PCR; TCRdb keeps in-frame clones, though not all of them. The sample consists of around 70,000 clones, 68% of them appearing once. Sequencing used PBMCs, obtained after 12 months of ibrutinib treatment. Receptors were obtained from a human donor with chronic lymphocytic leukemia.

This chain joins TRBV11-2 and TRBJ1-5; D remains unclear. Between the trimmed V and J ends, which lost 1 base and 0 bases, there was a span of 7 bases. The CDR3 runs 15 residues. Germline CDR1 reads SGHAT; CDR2 reads FQNNGV. CDR3 sequence (DNA): TGTGCCAGCAGCTTAGGCCCCTATAGCAATCAGCCCCAGCATTTT. Its protein product is CASSLGPYSNQPQHF. The full variable domain, completed using reference TRBV11-2 and TRBJ1-5, is EAGVAQSPRYKIIEKRQSVAFWCNPISGHATLYWYQQILGQGPKLLIQFQNNGVVDDSQLPKDRFSAERLKGVDSTLKIQPAKLEDSAVYLCASSLGPYSNQPQHFGDGTRLSIL.

The chain carries TRBV6-1 and TRBJ2-2; D uncertain. Deletions cut 3 bases from V and 1 base from J, with 18 bases between. The CDR3 consists of 18 residues. Looked up from germline, CDR1 is MNHNS and CDR2 is SASEGT. The CDR3 here is CASSDPTRGRRNTGELFF. Written as DNA, the CDR3 is TGTGCCAGCAGTGACCCGACCCGCGGACGGAGGAACACCGGGGAGCTGTTTTTT.

The rearrangement joins TRBV2 to TRBJ2-3; D is unclear. The CDR3 has 13 amino acids. Germline CDR1 SNHLY, CDR2 FYNNEI. V lost 2 bases and J 1 base, leaving 4 bases between the germline ends. The CDR3 loop reads CASSEQGTDTQYF. CDR3 DNA: TGTGCCAGCAGTGAACAGGGCACAGATACGCAGTATTTT.

DNA of the CDR3: TGCGCCAGCAGCTTAACAGCCACAACTAATGAAAAACTGTTTTTT. This codes for CASSLTATTNEKLFF. The rearrangement uses TRBV5-1 and TRBJ1-4; no firm D call. Per the germline V gene, CDR1 is SGHRS and CDR2 is YFSETQ. This CDR3 contains 15 residues. V lost 2 bases to trimming and J lost 0 bases, with 8 bases between them.

This clone was picked up many times. V usage is TRBV6-1 and J usage is TRBJ2-1, with 11 bases lining up with TRBD1. This CDR3 has 15 residues. Germline V CDR1 and CDR2: MNHNS, SASEGT. The junction had 7 bases not matched to a gene; V was cut back by 5 bases and J by 7 bases. The CDR3 DNA is TGTGCCAGCAGTCAGGGACAGGGGGGTTTAAATGAGCAGTTCTTC. Amino acids: CASSQGQGGLNEQFF.

This clone turned up a few times. V and J are TRBV5-3 and TRBJ1-5, with D perhaps TRBD1 (5 bases). TRBV5-3 is placed among ORFs of uncertain function. This CDR3 is built from 16 residues. V was clipped by 3 bases and J by 3 bases, with 16 bases between them. The CDR3 region is CARSSTLGPNNQPQHF. DNA for the CDR3: TGTGCCAGAAGCTCTACCTTGGGGCCGAACAATCAGCCCCAGCATTTT.

This clone was seen more than once but under ten times. The chain has TRBV7-9 and TRBJ2-2; 7 bases match TRBD1. Germline assignment: CDR1 SEHNR and CDR2 FQNEAQ (reference sequence). The CDR3 has 15 residues. With 5 bases clipped from V and 1 base from J, the junction kept 4 bases outside the gene matches. The CDR3 is CASSPWTGNTGELFF. CDR3 nucleotides: TGTGCCAGCAGCCCCTGGACAGGGAACACCGGGGAGCTGTTTTTT.

The table lists this clone with a count of one. This chain connects TRBV6-4 to TRBJ2-1; possible D gene TRBD1, 5 bases. The CDR3 length is 13 residues. Trimming shortened V by 4 bases and J by 5 bases, and 9 bases separated the two germline ends. The V gene's germline CDR1 is MRHNA and CDR2 SNTAGT. CDR3 in amino acids: CASSVDRNNEQFF. The CDR3 DNA follows: TGTGCCAGCAGTGTAGACAGAAACAATGAGCAGTTCTTC.

This clone has just one count. The chain is built from TRBV5-1 and TRBJ1-6; the D gene is possibly TRBD1 (5 bases). Trimming left V 4 bases short and J 9 bases short, with 23 bases between. CDR1 and CDR2 (germline): SGHRS, YFSETQ. The CDR3 contains 17 residues. CDR3 sequence reads: CASSQDPSGHRGSPLHF. As DNA, the CDR3 is TGCGCCAGCAGCCAGGACCCGAGTGGACACCGGGGTTCACCCCTCCACTTT. Full variable domain (outside the CDR3, taken from reference TRBV5-1 and TRBJ1-6): KAGVTQTPRYLIKTRGQQVTLSCSPISGHRSVSWYQQTPGQGLQFLFEYFSETQRNKGNFPGRFSGRQFSNSRSEMNVSTLELGDSALYLCASSQDPSGHRGSPLHFGNGTRLTVT.

The CDR3 region is CASSTTGYGEQYF. The CDR3 DNA is TGTGCCAGCAGCACGACAGGGTACGGCGAGCAGTACTTC. This chain connects TRBV6-1 to TRBJ2-7, with 7 bases fitting TRBD1. The CDR3 runs to 13 residues. Germline assignment: CDR1 MNHNS and CDR2 SASEGT. The trim removed 6 bases at V and 6 bases at J, leaving 8 bases unmatched.

The chain uses TRBV27 and TRBJ2-3; perhaps TRBD2 as D (6 bases). Looked up from germline, CDR1 is MNHEY and CDR2 is SMNVEV (reference sequence). V gave up 5 bases and J gave up 2 bases, with 11 bases separating them. The CDR3 is made up of 14 amino acids. As DNA, the CDR3 is TGTGCCAGCAGTCCGGGACTTCACACAGATACGCAGTATTTT. Amino acids: CASSPGLHTDTQYF.

The V call is TRBV7-7, the J call TRBJ2-5; D gene ambiguous. The germline V gene has CDR1 SSHAT and CDR2 FNYEAQ (reference sequence). The CDR3 consists of 13 residues. Trimming took 1 base from V and 3 from J, leaving 6 bases between them. Here the CDR3 DNA reads TGTGCCAGCAGCTTAGGACTGAAAGAGACCCAGTACTTC. Protein sequence: CASSLGLKETQYF.

The chain carries TRBV28 and TRBJ1-1; D might be TRBD1 (5 bases). CDR3 length: 12 amino acids. From germline, CDR1 is MDHEN and CDR2 SYDVKM. V dropped 5 bases and J dropped 6 bases, with 10 bases sitting between them. As DNA, the CDR3 is TGTGCCAGCAGTCGAGGGGCGGCTGAAGCTTTCTTT. It codes for CASSRGAAEAFF.

The chain has TRBV2 and TRBJ1-2; 8 nucleotides agree with TRBD1. V gave up 5 bases and J gave up 8 bases; unmatched junction bases: 7. This CDR3 has 13 amino acids. Germline lookup yields CDR1 SNHLY and CDR2 FYNNEI. Here the CDR3 reads CASSLTGEVGYTF. CDR3 sequence (DNA): TGTGCCAGCAGTCTGACAGGGGAAGTGGGCTACACCTTC.

The J gene is TRBJ2-7, the V gene TRBV5-1, with D unclear. Germline V CDR1 and CDR2: SGHRS, YFSETQ. V was cut by 0 bases and J by 7 bases, with 17 bases left in between. The CDR3 contains 15 residues. CDR3 DNA: TGCGCCAGCAGCTTGGACACGCAAAGGTCAAGGGAGCAGTACTTC. As protein: CASSLDTQRSREQYF.

The chain is built from TRBV27 and TRBJ1-6; 9 bases align to TRBD1. After removal of 7 bases from V and 5 bases from J, the junction contained 9 bases not matched to a gene. This CDR3 spans 16 amino acids. CDR1 and CDR2 from the germline V gene are MNHEY and SMNVEV (reference sequence). The DNA of the CDR3 is TGTGCCAGCAACAGACAGGGGGGTCGCAATAATTCACCCCTCCACTTT. Protein: CASNRQGGRNNSPLHF.

J is TRBJ2-2 and V is TRBV11-2; TRBD1 agrees at 10 bases. The CDR3 has 18 amino acids. Per germline, CDR1 SGHAT and CDR2 FQNNGV. Trimming took 3 bases from V and 4 from J; bases not matched to a gene: 11. CDR3 DNA sequence: TGTGCCAGCAGCTTCCTAAAAGACAGGGGGCGGGGCACCGGGGAGCTGTTTTTT. Amino acids: CASSFLKDRGRGTGELFF.

This chain links TRBV6-1 with TRBJ2-2, with 8 bases that match TRBD2. The junction had 0 bases not matched to a gene; V was cut back by 1 base and J by 8 bases. CDR1 is MNHNS and CDR2 is SASEGT in the germline V gene. The CDR3 runs to 13 residues. This CDR3 reads CASSEVAGGELFF. DNA of the CDR3: TGTGCCAGCAGTGAAGTAGCGGGAGGGGAGCTGTTTTTT.

This chain connects TRBV4-2 to TRBJ2-5; tentatively, D is TRBD1 (8 bases). Trimming shortened V by 5 bases and J by 5 bases, and 12 bases separated the two germline ends. Germline CDR1 and CDR2: LGHNA and YNFKEQ. This CDR3 spans 13 amino acids. CDR3 DNA sequence: TGTGCCAGCAGCGACAGGGGAGGGGAGACCCAGTACTTC. It is translated as CASSDRGGETQYF.

V usage is TRBV7-2 and J usage is TRBJ1-5; TRBD1 matches at 7 bases. The CDR3 consists of 14 residues. Germline V lookup: CDR1 SGHTA, CDR2 FQGNSA. Trimming at V came to 5 bases and at J to 6 bases, leaving 7 bases not matched to a gene. In nucleotides, the CDR3 is TGTGCCAGCAGCCCGGACAGGTGGAGTCAGCCCCAGCATTTT. This codes for CASSPDRWSQPQHF.

CDR3: CASSWEYEQYF. In DNA form, the CDR3 reads TGTGCCAGCAGCTGGGAGTACGAGCAGTACTTC. The chain has TRBV5-6 and TRBJ2-7, with D tentatively TRBD2 (5 bases). CDR3 size: 11 residues. In germline, CDR1 is SGHDT, CDR2 YYEEEE. Trimming took 3 bases from V and 4 from J, leaving 5 bases between them.

The table lists this clone with a few counts. The chain links TRBV7-2 to TRBJ2-3; D is unresolved. CDR1 is SGHTA, CDR2 FQGNSA, per germline. The V gene lost 1 base and the J gene lost 4 bases, with 9 bases spanning the gap. The CDR3 consists of 14 residues. As DNA, the CDR3 is TGTGCCAGCAGCTTAGGTATTTCCTCAGATACGCAGTATTTT. Its protein is CASSLGISSDTQYF.

This clone came up a few times. V and J are TRBV7-2 and TRBJ2-7; TRBD1 matches at 10 bases. Germline trimming cut 1 base from V and 13 bases from J; bases unmatched to any gene: 16. Germline assignment: CDR1 SGHTA and CDR2 FQGNSA. This CDR3 has 16 residues. Written as DNA, the CDR3 is TGTGCCAGCAGCTTAGGTGGGGGCCCGGGACAGGGGAGAAATTACTTC. Translating gives CASSLGGGPGQGRNYF.

The gene calls are TRBV7-2 and TRBJ2-7; D is unclear. From germline, CDR1 is SGHTA and CDR2 FQGNSA. Trimming pared 1 base from V and 0 bases from J, leaving 7 bases between. This CDR3 is 14 amino acids long. The CDR3 nucleotides are TGTGCCAGCAGCTTAGACAGCTTCTCCTACGAGCAGTACTTC. Translating gives CASSLDSFSYEQYF.

The rearrangement joins TRBV19 to TRBJ2-5; D perhaps matches TRBD1 (6 bases). This CDR3 has 13 amino acids. V was cut by 7 bases and J by 4 bases, with 13 bases left in between. CDR1 and CDR2 (germline): LNHDA, SQIVND (reference sequence). CDR3 sequence reads: CASKNRAGETQYF. The CDR3 bases are TGTGCCAGTAAGAACAGGGCGGGAGAGACCCAGTACTTC.

This clone turned up a few times. CDR3 in amino acids: CASRGYTEAFF. The CDR3 nucleotides are TGTGCCAGCAGGGGCTACACTGAAGCTTTCTTT. The chain links TRBV25-1 to TRBJ1-1; D not resolved. Per the germline V gene, CDR1 is MGHDK and CDR2 is SYGVNS. V was pared by 6 bases and J by 3 bases, with 5 bases between. The CDR3 runs to 11 residues.

V and J are TRBV7-9 and TRBJ2-7; a possible D gene is TRBD2 (6 bases). The CDR3 consists of 12 residues. Trimming pared 5 bases from V and 4 bases from J, leaving 9 bases between. Per germline, CDR1 SEHNR and CDR2 FQNEAQ (reference sequence). For the CDR3, the DNA is TGTGCCAGCAGCCCCGCGGGGTACGAGCAGTACTTC. Translation gives CASSPAGYEQYF.